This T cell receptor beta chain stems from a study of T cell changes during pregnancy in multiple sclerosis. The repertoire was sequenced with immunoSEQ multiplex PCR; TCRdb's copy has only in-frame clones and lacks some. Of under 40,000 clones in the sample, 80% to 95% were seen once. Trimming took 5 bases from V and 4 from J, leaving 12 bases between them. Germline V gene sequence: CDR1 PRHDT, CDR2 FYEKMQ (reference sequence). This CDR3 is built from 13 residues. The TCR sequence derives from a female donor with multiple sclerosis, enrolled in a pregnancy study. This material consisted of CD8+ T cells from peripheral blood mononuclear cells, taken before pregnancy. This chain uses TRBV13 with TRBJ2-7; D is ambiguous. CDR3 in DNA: TGTGCCAGCAGCCCCTGGGCCGAATACGAGCAGTACTTC. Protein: CASSPWAEYEQYF.